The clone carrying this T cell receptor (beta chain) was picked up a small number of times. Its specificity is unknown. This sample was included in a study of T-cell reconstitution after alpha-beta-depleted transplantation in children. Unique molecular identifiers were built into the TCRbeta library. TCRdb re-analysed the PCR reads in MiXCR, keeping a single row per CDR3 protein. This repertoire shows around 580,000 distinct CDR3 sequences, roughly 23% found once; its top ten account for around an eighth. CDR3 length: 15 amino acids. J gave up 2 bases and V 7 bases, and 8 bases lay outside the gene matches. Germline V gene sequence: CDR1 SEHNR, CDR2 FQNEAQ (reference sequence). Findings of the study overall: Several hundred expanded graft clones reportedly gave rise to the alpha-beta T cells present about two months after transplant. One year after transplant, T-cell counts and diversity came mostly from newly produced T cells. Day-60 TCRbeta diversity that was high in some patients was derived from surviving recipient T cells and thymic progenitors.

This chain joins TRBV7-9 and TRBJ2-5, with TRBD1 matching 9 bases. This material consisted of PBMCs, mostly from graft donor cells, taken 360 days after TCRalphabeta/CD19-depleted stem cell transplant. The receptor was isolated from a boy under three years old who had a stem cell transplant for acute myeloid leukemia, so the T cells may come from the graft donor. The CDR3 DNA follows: TGTGCCAGCACACCGGGACAGGGCCGTCAAGAGACCCAGTACTTC. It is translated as CASTPGQGRQETQYF.